The 30 T cell receptor beta chains below come from one sample, sequenced in a study of T cells in Graves' hyperthyroidism and ophthalmopathy. From RNA transcripts, TCR beta CDR3 regions were amplified. The primer set for the first-round RT-PCR of the TCR CDR3 was HTBI. TCRdb ran MiXCR on the multiplex PCR reads and lists one entry per CDR3 protein. The sample has some 720,000 distinct CDR3 sequences; about 15% are singletons. Material for sequencing was blood. These receptors were collected from a man between 18 and 35 years old with Graves' hyperthyroidism.

This clonotype came up a few times. The chain couples TRBV7-9 to TRBJ2-3, with D maybe TRBD1 (6 bases). This CDR3 is built from 15 residues. Looked up from germline, CDR1 is SEHNR and CDR2 is FQNEAQ (reference sequence). The germline V and J ends were trimmed by 2 bases and 2 bases, with 11 bases remaining between them. The CDR3, as DNA: TGTGCCAGCAGCTTATATGCAGGGGTCACAGATACGCAGTATTTT. Protein sequence: CASSLYAGVTDTQYF.

For this clonotype: This may be a read error: a much more frequent sequence differs by one nucleotide. V and J are TRBV18 and TRBJ2-1; 9 bases line up with TRBD2. This CDR3 has 16 amino acids. In germline, CDR1 is KGHSH, CDR2 LQKENI. Trimming removed 6 bases from V and 8 bases from J; junction bases left unmatched: 14. This CDR3 reads CASSITGGRGVDEQFF. CDR3 sequence (DNA): TGTGCCAGCTCGATAACAGGCGGGAGGGGGGTCGATGAGCAGTTCTTC.

This chain connects TRBV12-5 to TRBJ2-3; D might be TRBD1 (5 bases). The CDR3 is 16 residues long. V lost 2 bases to trimming and J lost 2 bases, with 14 bases between them. Germline V lookup: CDR1 LGHNT, CDR2 FRNRAP. The CDR3 DNA reads as TGTGCTAGTGGTTTGATTTCAGGGCACTTCACAGATACGCAGTATTTT. It is translated as CASGLISGHFTDTQYF.

V gene TRBV2 combines with J gene TRBJ1-2, with TRBD1 identical over 10 bases. The CDR3 runs to 13 residues. Unmatched junction bases numbered 2, after V lost 7 bases and J lost 3 bases. Per germline, CDR1 SNHLY and CDR2 FYNNEI. The CDR3 region is CASTGTGDYGYTF. The CDR3 coding sequence is TGTGCCAGCACCGGGACAGGGGACTATGGCTACACCTTC.

This clonotype was seen a few times. The chain joins TRBV7-9 to TRBJ1-1; the D gene is possibly TRBD1 (5 bases). Germline loops: CDR1 SEHNR, CDR2 FQNEAQ (reference sequence). This CDR3 is built from 14 residues. V shed 3 bases and J shed 1 base, with 9 bases lying between them. CDR3 DNA sequence: TGTGCCAGCAGCTTGGAGGGGACGAACACTGAAGCTTTCTTT. Its protein product is CASSLEGTNTEAFF. Combining the CDR3 with reference TRBV7-9 and TRBJ1-1 gives the whole variable domain DTGVSQNPRHKITKRGQNVTFRCDPISEHNRLYWYRQTLGQGPEFLTYFQNEAQLEKSRLLSDRFSAERPKGSFSTLEIQRTEQGDSAMYLCASSLEGTNTEAFFGQGTRLTVV.

This clonotype was observed at least ten times. J is TRBJ2-7 and V is TRBV27; 9 nucleotides line up with TRBD1. V lost 4 bases to trimming and J lost 3 bases; unmatched junction nucleotides: 4. Per germline, CDR1 MNHEY and CDR2 SMNVEV (reference sequence). This CDR3 comprises 14 residues. The CDR3 region has the DNA TGTGCCAGCAGTTCCTGGGACAGGGTCTACGAGCAGTACTTC. Residues: CASSSWDRVYEQYF.

This chain connects TRBV10-3 to TRBJ1-2; 9 bases are shared with TRBD1. Germline lookup yields CDR1 ENHRY and CDR2 SYGVKD. Unmatched junction bases numbered 3, after V lost 1 base and J lost 3 bases. The CDR3 is 15 amino acids. The DNA of the CDR3 is TGTGCCATCAGTGAGTACAGGGGGCCGGACTATGGCTACACCTTC. Translating gives CAISEYRGPDYGYTF.

This clonotype was counted a few times. The genes are TRBV29-1 and TRBJ2-2, with 9 nucleotides matching TRBD1. Germline-derived CDR1 and CDR2 are SQVTM and ANQGSEA. With 4 bases clipped from V and 5 bases from J, the junction kept 2 bases outside the gene matches. The CDR3 consists of 13 residues. The chain's CDR3 is CSVVQGATGELFF. The CDR3 DNA reads as TGCAGCGTTGTACAGGGGGCAACCGGGGAGCTGTTTTTT.

This clonotype was picked up many times. J is TRBJ2-3 and V is TRBV2; TRBD2 matches 7 bases. The V gene's germline CDR1 is SNHLY and CDR2 FYNNEI. With V trimmed by 6 bases and J by 5 bases, 5 bases remained unmatched. The CDR3 is 13 residues long. CDR3 in DNA: TGTGCCAGCAGCCGGGGGAGGGGAGATACGCAGTATTTT. This translates into CASSRGRGDTQYF.

This clonotype was recorded at least ten times. The V and J genes are TRBV20-1 and TRBJ1-1, with D hard to call. The ends were cut back, 0 bases at V and 0 bases at J, with 8 bases in the middle. CDR3 length: 14 residues. In germline, CDR1 is DFQATT, CDR2 SNEGSKA (reference sequence). The CDR3 DNA sequence: TGCAGTGCTAGAGATCACATAATGAACACTGAAGCTTTCTTT. Its protein is CSARDHIMNTEAFF.

V is TRBV6-1 and J is TRBJ1-1, with a weak D call TRBD1 (5 bases). V was trimmed by 10 bases and J by 1 base, leaving 13 bases between them. The CDR3 is 13 amino acids. CDR1 and CDR2 from the germline V gene are MNHNS and SASEGT. CDR3: CATKTGGNTEAFF. Here the CDR3 DNA reads TGTGCCACAAAAACGGGGGGGAACACTGAAGCTTTCTTT.

This clonotype was detected ten times or more. V is TRBV27 and J is TRBJ2-7; 9 positions agree with TRBD1. The CDR3 totals 15 residues. The V segment lost 6 bases and the J segment 9 bases; nucleotides outside the gene matches: 15. Germline V gives CDR1 MNHEY, CDR2 SMNVEV (reference sequence). CDR3 nucleotide sequence: TGTGCCAGCAGCCCTGTGGGGGACAGGGCCTATCGGCAGTACTTC. Protein: CASSPVGDRAYRQYF.

The V and J genes are TRBV9 and TRBJ1-3; D is unclear. CDR3 length: 15 residues. Germline V CDR1 and CDR2: SGDLS, YYNGEE. The germline V and J ends were trimmed by 4 bases and 2 bases, with 13 bases remaining between them. Here the CDR3 DNA reads TGTGCCAGCAGCTCCGAGCCCCTTCCTGGAAACACCATATATTTT. The encoded protein is CASSSEPLPGNTIYF.

This clonotype has a count of ten or more. This chain links TRBV11-3 with TRBJ2-1; a weak D match, TRBD2 (6 bases). The CDR3 has 19 residues. The germline V gene encodes CDR1 SGHNT and CDR2 YENEEA. The ends were cut back, 4 bases at V and 8 bases at J, with 30 bases in the middle. This CDR3 is CASSSLAGSWDSHPHEQFF. The CDR3, as DNA: TGTGCCAGCAGCTCACTGGCGGGGTCGTGGGACTCCCATCCACATGAGCAGTTCTTC.

This clonotype appeared many times. The chain is built from TRBV3-1 and TRBJ2-3, with 8 bases fitting TRBD2. Germline CDR1 is LGHDT and CDR2 is YNNKEL (reference sequence). The trim removed 0 bases at V and 1 base at J, leaving 9 bases unmatched. The CDR3 runs 18 residues. The CDR3, as DNA: TGTGCCAGCAGCCAAGATATGGGAGCGGGAGAAGGCACAGATACGCAGTATTTT. Its protein is CASSQDMGAGEGTDTQYF.

The chain couples TRBV4-3 to TRBJ2-7, with D uncertain. Germline-derived CDR1 and CDR2 are LGHNA and YSLEER. This CDR3 contains 13 residues. V was clipped by 1 base and J by 2 bases, with 6 bases between them. CDR3 sequence: CASSQGPAYEQYF. CDR3 DNA sequence: TGCGCCAGCAGCCAAGGCCCGGCCTACGAGCAGTACTTC.

This chain connects TRBV4-1 to TRBJ1-5; D gene unclear. This CDR3 is built from 14 residues. Germline loops: CDR1 MGHRA, CDR2 YSYEKL. V was clipped by 1 base and J by 6 bases, with 10 bases between them. The CDR3: CASSQGGFGQPQHF. CDR3 nucleotides: TGCGCCAGCAGCCAAGGGGGATTCGGTCAGCCCCAGCATTTT.

This clonotype was counted ten times or more. V and J are TRBV3-1 and TRBJ2-3; 12 nucleotides line up with TRBD1. Per germline, CDR1 LGHDT and CDR2 YNNKEL (reference sequence). The CDR3 covers 16 residues. After removal of 2 bases from V and 8 bases from J, the junction contained 8 bases not matched to a gene. The CDR3 sequence is CASSQTGTGGKGTQYF. Written as DNA, the CDR3 is TGTGCCAGCAGCCAAACCGGGACAGGGGGCAAGGGTACGCAGTATTTT.

In this sample, this clonotype turned up once. This could be a read error, since a much larger clone is one nucleotide away. The rearrangement uses TRBV7-9 and TRBJ2-7; 10 positions agree with TRBD2. CDR1 is SEHNR, CDR2 FQNEAQ, per germline (reference sequence). The CDR3 has 18 residues. DNA for the CDR3: TGTGCCGGCAGCCCCCCCGAGACTAGCGGGCGCGTTTCCTACGAGCAGTACTTC. Its protein product is CAGSPPETSGRVSYEQYF.

This clonotype was seen many times. The chain is built from TRBV3-1 and TRBJ2-7; D remains unclear. CDR3 length: 15 amino acids. Trimming took off 4 bases at V and 0 bases at J, with 13 bases between the two ends. Germline CDR1 reads LGHDT; CDR2 reads YNNKEL (reference sequence). CDR3 residues: CASSPPPGDSYEQYF. DNA for the CDR3: TGTGCCAGCAGCCCCCCTCCGGGTGACTCCTACGAGCAGTACTTC.

In its sample, this clonotype was seen a few times. The chain carries TRBV3-1 and TRBJ2-4, with 11 bases lining up with TRBD2. This CDR3 is built from 18 residues. Germline V CDR1 and CDR2: LGHDT, YNNKEL (reference sequence). V shed 4 bases, J shed 1 base, and the junction held 9 bases outside the gene matches. In nucleotides, the CDR3 is TGTGCCAGCAGCCCGGAACTAGCGGGAGTCGGGGCCAAAAACATTCAGTACTTC. This gives the protein CASSPELAGVGAKNIQYF.

The table lists this clonotype with many counts. The V and J genes are TRBV18 and TRBJ2-5; 8 positions agree with TRBD1. The CDR3 spans 15 residues. The germline gives CDR1 KGHSH, CDR2 LQKENI. Unmatched junction bases numbered 10, after V lost 7 bases and J lost 3 bases. In DNA form, the CDR3 reads TGTGCCAGCTACCATGGACAGGGCGGCAAAGAGACCCAGTACTTC. Translation gives CASYHGQGGKETQYF.

This clonotype appeared many times. V gene TRBV18 combines with J gene TRBJ1-5; D is unresolved. CDR3 size: 14 residues. Germline V CDR1 and CDR2: KGHSH, LQKENI. Deletions cut 2 bases from V and 0 bases from J, with 5 bases between. The CDR3 nucleotides are TGTGCCAGCTCACCAGTGGATAGCAATCAGCCCCAGCATTTT. Its protein is CASSPVDSNQPQHF.

This clonotype was counted ten times or more. The chain employs TRBV5-6 and TRBJ1-5; 7 positions agree with TRBD1. V lost 2 bases, J lost 6 bases, and 8 bases stayed unmatched. This CDR3 is built from 15 residues. Germline V lookup: CDR1 SGHDT, CDR2 YYEEEE. CDR3 coding DNA: TGTGCCAGCAGCTTCCGGCAGGGGGTCGCTCAGCCCCAGCATTTT. Protein sequence: CASSFRQGVAQPQHF.

V is TRBV5-6 and J is TRBJ2-1; 9 nucleotides agree with TRBD1. V lost 3 bases and J lost 7; bases outside the gene matches: 14. The CDR3 totals 17 residues. CDR1 SGHDT and CDR2 YYEEEE come from the germline V gene. The CDR3: CASSSRQGGQGLNEQFF. In nucleotides, the CDR3 is TGTGCCAGCAGCTCCCGGCAGGGGGGACAGGGATTGAATGAGCAGTTCTTC.

In its sample, this clonotype was seen a few times. V gene TRBV12-3 or TRBV12-4 combines with J gene TRBJ1-5; weak D call: TRBD1 (5 bases). V shed 2 bases and J shed 6 bases, with 11 bases lying between them. The CDR3 is 14 amino acids. This chain's CDR3 is CASSLRMRGQPQHF. The CDR3 nucleotides are TGTGCCAGCAGTTTACGGATGAGGGGTCAGCCCCAGCATTTT.

This clonotype was recorded many times. The V and J genes are TRBV7-9 and TRBJ2-7; D is undetermined. CDR1 SEHNR and CDR2 FQNEAQ come from the germline V gene (reference sequence). The CDR3 is made up of 14 amino acids. V lost 6 bases, J lost 5 bases, and 17 bases lay in between. The CDR3 DNA follows: TGTGCCAGCAGTTCGACACAACTTGAAGACGAGCAGTACTTC. Protein: CASSSTQLEDEQYF.

This clonotype showed up just a few times. Given a much more abundant clone one base away, this may be a read error. Since no conserved phenylalanine or tryptophan closes the CDR3, a read error is the likely cause. CDR3 sequence (DNA): TGTGCCAGCAGTTTATTAGGCAGGGGAGGCGGCTACACCCTC. Encoded protein: CASSLLGRGGGYTL. The chain employs TRBV12-3 or TRBV12-4 and TRBJ1-2; a possible D gene is TRBD1 (6 bases). CDR3 size: 14 residues. V shed 2 bases and J shed 8 bases, with 15 bases lying between them.

The sample holds a few counts of this clonotype. Just one base apart from a much larger clone, this may be a read error. The V and J genes are TRBV7-9 and TRBJ2-3, with D possibly TRBD2 on 6 matching bases. The CDR3 contains 12 residues. The ends were cut back, 8 bases at V and 1 base at J, with 7 bases in the middle. Germline CDR1 is SEHNR and CDR2 is FQNEAQ (reference sequence). The DNA of the CDR3 is TGTGCCAGCGGGGAGGGCACAGATACGCAGTATTTT. Translating it yields CASGEGTDTQYF.

This clonotype was detected many times. The genes are TRBV7-9 and TRBJ2-3; perhaps TRBD1 as D (5 bases). Per germline, CDR1 SEHNR and CDR2 FQNEAQ (reference sequence). This CDR3 spans 13 amino acids. V shed 8 bases and J shed 6 bases, with 15 bases lying between them. CDR3 region: CASEFQGTDTQYF. CDR3 nucleotides: TGTGCCAGCGAATTCCAGGGAACCGATACGCAGTATTTT.